One and the same sample provided the 3 T cell receptor beta chains below, sequenced in a study of blood T cell repertoires in COVID-19. Method: immunoSEQ multiplex PCR; TCRdb's copy keeps in-frame clones and lacks some. Among around 100,000 clones listed, about 90% were seen once. Sequencing was carried out using peripheral blood. These receptors were obtained from a man aged 25 to 45 in a cohort sampled during active COVID-19.

The chain employs TRBV6-2 or TRBV6-3 and TRBJ2-3; D possibly corresponds to TRBD2 (6 bases). Germline loops: CDR1 MNHEY, CDR2 SVGEGT. The CDR3 sequence is 14 residues long. The V end was cut by 4 bases, the J end by 0 bases, with 8 bases between. The CDR3 region has the DNA TGTGCCAGCAGTTGGGGGGAAAGCACAGATACGCAGTATTTT. This codes for CASSWGESTDTQYF.

This chain connects TRBV15 to TRBJ1-1, with 7 bases identical to TRBD1. Germline CDR1 and CDR2: LNHNV and YYDKDF (reference sequence). Trimming cost V 1 base and J 0 bases; bases outside gene matches: 2. The CDR3 spans 15 residues. The chain's CDR3 is CATSRAQGMNTEAFF. The CDR3 coding sequence is TGTGCCACCAGCAGAGCACAGGGGATGAACACTGAAGCTTTCTTT.

The chain recombines TRBV30 with TRBJ1-1; a possible D gene is TRBD1 (5 bases). This CDR3 spans 15 amino acids. V was clipped by 2 bases and J by 5 bases, with 18 bases between them. The germline gives CDR1 GTSNPN, CDR2 SVGIG (reference sequence). The CDR3 DNA follows: TGTGCCTGGAGTCGGGGACCGGGAGCCCATACTGAAGCTTTCTTT. Translating it yields CAWSRGPGAHTEAFF.